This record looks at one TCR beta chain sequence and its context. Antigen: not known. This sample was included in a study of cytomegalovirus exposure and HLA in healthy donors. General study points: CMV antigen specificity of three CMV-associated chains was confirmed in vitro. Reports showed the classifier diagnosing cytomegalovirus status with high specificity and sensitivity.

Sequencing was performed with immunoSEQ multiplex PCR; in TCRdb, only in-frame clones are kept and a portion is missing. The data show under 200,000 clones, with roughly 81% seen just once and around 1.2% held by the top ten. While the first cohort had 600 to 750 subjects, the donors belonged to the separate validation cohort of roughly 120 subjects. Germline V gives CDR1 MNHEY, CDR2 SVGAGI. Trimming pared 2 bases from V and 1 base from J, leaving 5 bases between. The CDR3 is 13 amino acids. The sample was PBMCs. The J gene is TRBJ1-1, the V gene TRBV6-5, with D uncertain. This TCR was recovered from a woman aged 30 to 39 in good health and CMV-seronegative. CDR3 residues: CASSYKQNTEAFF. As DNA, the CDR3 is TGTGCCAGCAGTTACAAGCAGAACACTGAAGCTTTCTTT.